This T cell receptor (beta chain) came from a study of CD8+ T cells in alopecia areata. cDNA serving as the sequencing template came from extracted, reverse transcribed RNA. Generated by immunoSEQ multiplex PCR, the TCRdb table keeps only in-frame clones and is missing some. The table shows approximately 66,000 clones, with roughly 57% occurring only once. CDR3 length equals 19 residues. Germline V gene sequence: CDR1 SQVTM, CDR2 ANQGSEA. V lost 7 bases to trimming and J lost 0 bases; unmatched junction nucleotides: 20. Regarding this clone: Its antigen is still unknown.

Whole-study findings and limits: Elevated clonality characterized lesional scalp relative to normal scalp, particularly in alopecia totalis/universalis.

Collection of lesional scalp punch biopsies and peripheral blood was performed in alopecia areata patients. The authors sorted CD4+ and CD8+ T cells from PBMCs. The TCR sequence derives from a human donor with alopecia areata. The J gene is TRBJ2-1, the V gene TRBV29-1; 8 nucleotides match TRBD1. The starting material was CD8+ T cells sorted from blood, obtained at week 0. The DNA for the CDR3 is TGCAGCGGCCACGGACAGGGTGCTAACGTATGGGGCTCCTACAATGAGCAGTTCTTC. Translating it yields CSGHGQGANVWGSYNEQFF.